A single sample gave rise to the 32 T cell receptor beta chains below, sequenced in a study of OX40 agonist ivuxolimab in advanced cancers. Only in-frame clones appear in the TCRdb table, and some are missing; sequencing was by immunoSEQ multiplex PCR. The sample carries 100,000 to 110,000 clones, about 91% recorded once. Material: CD4+ or CD8+ T cells sorted from blood, obtained in a trial of the OX40 agonist ivuxolimab. The receptors originated from an adult with an advanced solid tumor such as melanoma, head and neck, liver or kidney cancer.

V gene TRBV6-1 combines with J gene TRBJ1-1; D remains ambiguous. The germline CDR1 and CDR2 sequences are MNHNS and SASEGT. CDR3 length: 13 amino acids. With 5 bases removed from V and 5 bases from J, the gap between germline ends came to 12 bases. For the CDR3, the DNA is TGTGCCAGCAGTCTGACGATAGGAACTGAAGCTTTCTTT. Residues: CASSLTIGTEAFF.

The rearrangement links TRBV5-1 to TRBJ2-2; 9 nucleotides align to TRBD2. Germline assignment: CDR1 SGHRS and CDR2 YFSETQ. This CDR3 comprises 19 residues. V dropped 4 bases and J dropped 0; count of bases not matched to a gene: 13. The CDR3 DNA sequence: TGCGCCAGCAGCCCAAAAGGTGGTAGCGGGAGTGCGAACACCGGGGAGCTGTTTTTT. Residues: CASSPKGGSGSANTGELFF.

This clone is a singleton in its sample. This rearrangement joins TRBV5-1 to TRBJ1-4, with TRBD1 matching over 7 bases. The junction had 1 base not matched to a gene; V was cut back by 2 bases and J by 0 bases. CDR3 length: 15 residues. CDR1 SGHRS and CDR2 YFSETQ come from the germline V gene. CDR3 loop: CASSFTGATNEKLFF. CDR3 coding DNA: TGCGCCAGCAGCTTTACAGGGGCAACTAATGAAAAACTGTTTTTT.

V is TRBV5-1 and J is TRBJ2-1; D remains unclear. CDR1 and CDR2 from the germline V gene are SGHRS and YFSETQ. This CDR3 comprises 14 residues. Trimming removed 0 bases from V and 4 bases from J, with 8 bases in between. CDR3 coding DNA: TGCGCCAGCAGCTTGGCCTGGGCTTACAATGAGCAGTTCTTC. This translates into CASSLAWAYNEQFF.

The genes are TRBV29-1 and TRBJ2-4; D is unclear. The V and J ends lost 2 bases and 3 bases respectively, with 8 bases between them. CDR3 size: 13 residues. CDR1 and CDR2 (germline): SQVTM, ANQGSEA. For the CDR3, the DNA is TGCAGCGTTGAACCGGACGGCAAAAACATTCAGTACTTC. This codes for CSVEPDGKNIQYF.

V usage is TRBV5-1 and J usage is TRBJ2-5; 11 bases align to TRBD2. V lost 0 bases to trimming and J lost 4 bases; unmatched junction nucleotides: 8. This CDR3 is 17 amino acids long. Looked up from germline, CDR1 is SGHRS and CDR2 is YFSETQ. As DNA, the CDR3 is TGCGCCAGCAGCTTGGTGATAGCGGGGGGGCTAGGAGAGACCCAGTACTTC. Amino acids: CASSLVIAGGLGETQYF.

This clone was seen a single time. This chain joins TRBV5-4 and TRBJ1-1; 9 bases are shared with TRBD1. CDR3 size: 13 residues. Trimming cost V 3 bases and J 4 bases; bases outside gene matches: 1. Per the germline V gene, CDR1 is SGHNT and CDR2 is YYREEE (reference sequence). The CDR3 sequence is CASSWDRVTEAFF. The CDR3 DNA sequence: TGTGCCAGCAGCTGGGACAGGGTCACTGAAGCTTTCTTT.

The rearrangement uses TRBV6-4 and TRBJ1-5; D gene unclear. V lost 4 bases and J lost 2, with 12 bases in between. This CDR3 comprises 15 residues. The germline CDR1 and CDR2 sequences are MRHNA and SNTAGT. The CDR3 DNA reads TGTGCCAGCAGTGCCCAACCCGGGGGCAATCAGCCCCAGCATTTT. Protein product: CASSAQPGGNQPQHF.

The chain has TRBV11-2 and TRBJ2-2; D is undetermined. The CDR3 sequence is 13 residues long. Per germline, CDR1 SGHAT and CDR2 FQNNGV. V was pared by 5 bases and J by 1 base, with 5 bases between. The CDR3 DNA reads TGTGCCAGCAGCCCACAGAACACCGGGGAGCTGTTTTTT. It codes for CASSPQNTGELFF.

The chain is built from TRBV9 and TRBJ1-5, with TRBD1 matching 7 bases. The germline V gene has CDR1 SGDLS and CDR2 YYNGEE. J gave up 1 base and V 0 bases, and 1 base lay outside the gene matches. The CDR3 spans 15 residues. The CDR3 spells CASSVGQGSNQPQHF. CDR3 bases: TGTGCCAGCAGCGTAGGACAGGGCAGCAATCAGCCCCAGCATTTT. Variable domain in full (rest from reference TRBV9 and TRBJ1-5): DSGVTQTPKHLITATGQRVTLRCSPRSGDLSVYWYQQSLDQGLQFLIQYYNGEERAKGNILERFSAQQFPDLHSELNLSSLELGDSALYFCASSVGQGSNQPQHFGDGTRLSIL.

This clone showed up just once. CDR3 DNA sequence: TGTGCCAGTAGTATTCCAGGCACTGAAGCTTTCTTT. Residues: CASSIPGTEAFF. The chain couples TRBV19 to TRBJ1-1, with no clear D. Germline V gene sequence: CDR1 LNHDA, CDR2 SQIVND (reference sequence). The germline V and J ends were trimmed by 3 bases and 4 bases, with 6 bases remaining between them. The CDR3 is 12 amino acids.

The chain employs TRBV6-6 and TRBJ2-1; TRBD1 or TRBD2 may be the D gene (5 bases each). The CDR3 is made up of 14 amino acids. CDR1 is MNHNY and CDR2 is SVGAGI in the germline V gene (reference sequence). V dropped 5 bases and J dropped 9 bases, with 17 bases sitting between them. The CDR3 sequence: CASSRRGLPSEQFF. The CDR3 coding sequence is TGTGCCAGCAGTCGTCGGGGCCTTCCCAGTGAGCAGTTCTTC.

J is TRBJ1-4 and V is TRBV19; D might be TRBD1 (5 bases). Trimming removed 4 bases from V and 4 bases from J, with 16 bases in between. CDR3 length: 16 residues. Germline V gene data show CDR1 as LNHDA and CDR2 as SQIVND (reference sequence). The CDR3 loop is CASSTDSSPFNEKLFF. In DNA, the CDR3 is TGTGCCAGTAGTACAGACAGCAGCCCCTTTAATGAAAAACTGTTTTTT. The variable domain in full, with the rest retrieved from reference TRBV19 and TRBJ1-4, is DGGITQSPKYLFRKEGQNVTLSCEQNLNHDAMYWYRQDPGQGLRLIYYSQIVNDFQKGDIAEGYSVSREKKESFPLTVTSAQKNPTAFYLCASSTDSSPFNEKLFFGSGTQLSVL.

The chain recombines TRBV19 with TRBJ2-1; TRBD2 matches 7 bases. This CDR3 has 11 amino acids. V was clipped by 10 bases and J by 10 bases; unmatched bases: 7. Germline CDR1 and CDR2: LNHDA and SQIVND (reference sequence). CDR3 DNA sequence: TGTGCCACTACCGGGCGGGGGGAGCAGTTCTTC. Amino acids: CATTGRGEQFF.

This clone was counted only a few times. The chain carries TRBV2 and TRBJ1-5; no reliable D call. CDR3 size: 15 residues. The germline gives CDR1 SNHLY, CDR2 FYNNEI. V was pared by 4 bases and J by 0 bases, with 10 bases between. The CDR3 DNA reads as TGTGCCAGCAGTGTTTCAGTAAATAGCAATCAGCCCCAGCATTTT. It encodes CASSVSVNSNQPQHF. Together with reference TRBV2 and TRBJ1-5, the CDR3 gives the full variable domain: EPEVTQTPSHQVTQMGQEVILRCVPISNHLYFYWYRQILGQKVEFLVSFYNNEISEKSEIFDDQFSVERPDGSNFTLKIRSTKLEDSAMYFCASSVSVNSNQPQHFGDGTRLSIL.

The chain combines TRBV20-1 with TRBJ2-7, with D unclear. Trimming removed 3 bases from V and 5 bases from J, with 8 bases in between. This CDR3 is 11 amino acids long. CDR1 and CDR2 from the germline V gene are DFQATT and SNEGSKA (reference sequence). CDR3 protein: CSARGTDEQYF. CDR3 sequence (DNA): TGCAGTGCTAGGGGAACTGACGAGCAGTACTTC.

The rearrangement joins TRBV10-3 to TRBJ2-3; 7 nucleotides align to TRBD2. V was pared by 4 bases and J by 4 bases, with 5 bases of the junction left unmatched. Looked up from germline, CDR1 is ENHRY and CDR2 is SYGVKD. CDR3 size: 14 residues. CDR3 in amino acids: CAISAGTNSDTQYF. The CDR3 DNA follows: TGTGCCATCAGTGCCGGGACTAACTCAGATACGCAGTATTTT.

J is TRBJ1-5 and V is TRBV10-3, with D tentatively TRBD1 (6 bases). Trimming cost V 7 bases and J 0 bases, with 22 bases left between them. The CDR3 runs to 18 residues. The germline V gene encodes CDR1 ENHRY and CDR2 SYGVKD. The CDR3 nucleotides read TGTGCCATCACCGCATCGAGTGGACAGCACCGTAGCAATCAGCCCCAGCATTTT. Translated: CAITASSGQHRSNQPQHF.

V and J are TRBV29-1 and TRBJ2-1; D uncertain. Trimming left V 3 bases short and J 15 bases short, with 18 bases between. Germline assignment: CDR1 SQVTM and CDR2 ANQGSEA. CDR3 length equals 12 residues. The CDR3 spells CSVEGAFGLGFF. In nucleotides, the CDR3 is TGCAGCGTTGAGGGTGCTTTCGGTCTCGGGTTCTTC.

This chain links TRBV9 with TRBJ2-1; unclear D gene. The V and J ends lost 4 bases and 9 bases respectively, with 17 bases between them. The CDR3 is 14 residues long. Per germline, CDR1 SGDLS and CDR2 YYNGEE. CDR3 in amino acids: CASSMAGSLGEQFF. The CDR3 region has the DNA TGTGCCAGCAGCATGGCTGGGTCCCTCGGTGAGCAGTTCTTC.

CDR3 nucleotide sequence: TGTGCCAGCCTACGTGGGACAGGGGCCTACGAGCAGTACTTC. It specifies CASLRGTGAYEQYF. V and J are TRBV6-6 and TRBJ2-7; TRBD1 aligns across 10 bases. The CDR3 runs to 14 residues. V dropped 8 bases and J dropped 2; count of bases not matched to a gene: 6. Germline V gives CDR1 MNHNY, CDR2 SVGAGI (reference sequence).

This chain connects TRBV9 to TRBJ2-5; 11 bases are shared with TRBD2. V was clipped by 5 bases and J by 1 base; unmatched bases: 7. The length of the CDR3 is 16 residues. From germline, CDR1 is SGDLS and CDR2 YYNGEE. DNA of the CDR3: TGTGCCAGCAGTGAAAGACTAGCGGGGCCCCAAGAGACCCAGTACTTC. As protein: CASSERLAGPQETQYF.

The gene calls are TRBV5-1 and TRBJ1-2, with TRBD1 matching over 8 bases. This CDR3 region has 15 residues. J lost 4 bases, V lost 4 bases, and 9 bases had no gene match. Germline CDR1 and CDR2: SGHRS and YFSETQ. CDR3 residues: CASSPVPGGAYGYTF. The CDR3 region has the DNA TGCGCCAGCAGCCCGGTTCCAGGGGGCGCCTATGGCTACACCTTC.

CDR3 DNA sequence: TGTGCCAGCATGGTAGGCGAGCAGTACTTC. Amino acid sequence: CASMVGEQYF. The rearrangement joins TRBV21-1 to TRBJ2-7. TRBV21-1 is deemed a pseudogene. This CDR3 contains 10 residues.

The chain has TRBV2 and TRBJ1-2, with D possibly being TRBD1 (5 bases). Germline assignment: CDR1 SNHLY and CDR2 FYNNEI. V was pared by 9 bases and J by 8 bases, with 16 bases between. This CDR3 comprises 12 residues. DNA for the CDR3: TGTGCCAGTCGACCGGCAGGGCGAGGCTACACCTTC. Translation: CASRPAGRGYTF.

The chain recombines TRBV5-1 with TRBJ1-4, with D possibly being TRBD1 (5 bases). CDR1 is SGHRS, CDR2 YFSETQ, per germline. V was clipped by 4 bases and J by 8 bases, with 24 bases between them. The CDR3 runs to 17 residues. CDR3 amino acids: CASSPITSGTGGEKLFF. The CDR3 nucleotides are TGCGCCAGCAGCCCCATCACCTCCGGGACGGGTGGCGAAAAACTGTTTTTT.

The chain joins TRBV30 to TRBJ2-3; TRBD1 matches at 8 bases. Germline CDR1 reads GTSNPN; CDR2 reads SVGIG (reference sequence). Unmatched junction bases numbered 6, after V lost 3 bases and J lost 10 bases. The CDR3 covers 12 residues. The CDR3 sequence is CAWSTGGYPQYF. The CDR3 coding sequence is TGTGCCTGGAGCACAGGGGGTTATCCGCAGTATTTT.

The genes are TRBV15 and TRBJ1-5; D remains ambiguous. The length of the CDR3 is 12 residues. V lost 2 bases to trimming and J lost 7 bases, with 6 bases between them. The germline CDR1 and CDR2 sequences are LNHNV and YYDKDF (reference sequence). Here the CDR3 DNA reads TGTGCCACCAGCAGACCCCAGCAGCCCCAGCATTTT. It is translated as CATSRPQQPQHF.

V gene TRBV6-1 combines with J gene TRBJ1-2; TRBD1 agrees at 12 bases. The CDR3 is 15 amino acids. The germline V gene has CDR1 MNHNS and CDR2 SASEGT. Losses at the gene ends were 4 bases for V and 8 bases for J; bases not matched to a gene: 8. The chain's CDR3 is CASSVSGTGGEGYTF. The CDR3 nucleotides are TGTGCCAGCAGTGTGTCCGGGACAGGGGGCGAGGGCTACACCTTC.

The chain employs TRBV6-6 and TRBJ1-6; D remains ambiguous. Germline-derived CDR1 and CDR2 are MNHNY and SVGAGI (reference sequence). Trimming removed 5 bases from V and 18 bases from J, with 14 bases in between. This CDR3 is 11 amino acids long. The CDR3 DNA follows: TGTGCCAGCAGTCCCGGTGGAGTTCCCCACTTT. Its protein is CASSPGGVPHF.

The chain joins TRBV19 to TRBJ2-7; possible D gene TRBD1, 6 bases. Deletions cut 1 base from V and 6 bases from J, with 7 bases between. CDR3 length: 12 amino acids. Germline CDR1 is LNHDA and CDR2 is SQIVND (reference sequence). CDR3 coding DNA: TGTGCCAGTAGTATAGTACAGGGCGAGCAGTACTTC. It is translated as CASSIVQGEQYF.

This clone was counted a few times. Distinct nucleotide sequences in the sample also encode this CDR3. V gene TRBV11-3 combines with J gene TRBJ1-1; D might be TRBD1 (5 bases). This CDR3 region has 13 residues. The V gene lost 5 bases and the J gene lost 1 base, with 8 bases spanning the gap. Looked up from germline, CDR1 is SGHNT and CDR2 is YENEEA. In DNA form, the CDR3 reads TGTGCCAGCAGCCTCGGGGGGAACACTGAAGCTTTCTTT. Translated: CASSLGGNTEAFF.